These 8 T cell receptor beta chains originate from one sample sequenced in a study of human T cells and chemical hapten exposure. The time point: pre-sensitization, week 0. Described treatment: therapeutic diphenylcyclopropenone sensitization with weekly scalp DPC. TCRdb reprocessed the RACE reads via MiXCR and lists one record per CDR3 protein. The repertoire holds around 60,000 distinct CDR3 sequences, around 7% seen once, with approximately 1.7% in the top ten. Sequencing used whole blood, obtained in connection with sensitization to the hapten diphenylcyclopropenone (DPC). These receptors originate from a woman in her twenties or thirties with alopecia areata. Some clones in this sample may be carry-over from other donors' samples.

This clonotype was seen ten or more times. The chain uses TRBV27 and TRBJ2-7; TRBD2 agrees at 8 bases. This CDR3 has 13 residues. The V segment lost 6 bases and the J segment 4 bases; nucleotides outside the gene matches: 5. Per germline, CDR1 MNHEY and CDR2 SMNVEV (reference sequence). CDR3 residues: CASRSGGMYEQYF. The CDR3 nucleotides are TGTGCCAGCAGGAGCGGGGGCATGTACGAGCAGTACTTC.

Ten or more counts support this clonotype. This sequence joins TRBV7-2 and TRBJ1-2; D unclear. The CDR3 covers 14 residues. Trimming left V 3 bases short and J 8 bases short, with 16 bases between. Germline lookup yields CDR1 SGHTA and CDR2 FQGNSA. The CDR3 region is CASSFGSTVLGYTF. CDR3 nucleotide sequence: TGTGCCAGCAGCTTTGGGTCCACAGTTCTGGGCTACACCTTC.

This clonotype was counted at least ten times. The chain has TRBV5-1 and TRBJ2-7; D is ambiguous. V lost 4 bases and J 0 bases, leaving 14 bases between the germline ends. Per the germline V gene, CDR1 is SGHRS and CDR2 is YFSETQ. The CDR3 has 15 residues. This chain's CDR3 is CASSLSRRGSYEQYF. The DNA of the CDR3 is TGCGCCAGCAGCCTGTCCCGGCGTGGCTCCTACGAGCAGTACTTC.

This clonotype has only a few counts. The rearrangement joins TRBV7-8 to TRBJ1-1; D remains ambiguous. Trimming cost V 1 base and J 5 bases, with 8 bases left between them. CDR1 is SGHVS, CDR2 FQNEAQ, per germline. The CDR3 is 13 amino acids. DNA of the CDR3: TGTGCCAGCAGCTTAGATGAGAGGACTGAAGCTTTCTTT. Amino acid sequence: CASSLDERTEAFF.

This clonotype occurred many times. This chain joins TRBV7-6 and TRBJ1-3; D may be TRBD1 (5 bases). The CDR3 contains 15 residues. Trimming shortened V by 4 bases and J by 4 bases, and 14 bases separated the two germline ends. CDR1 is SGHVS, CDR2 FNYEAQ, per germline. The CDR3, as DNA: TGTGCCAGCAGCTCTGCCGGGGGGTTCGGAAACACCATATATTTT. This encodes CASSSAGGFGNTIYF.

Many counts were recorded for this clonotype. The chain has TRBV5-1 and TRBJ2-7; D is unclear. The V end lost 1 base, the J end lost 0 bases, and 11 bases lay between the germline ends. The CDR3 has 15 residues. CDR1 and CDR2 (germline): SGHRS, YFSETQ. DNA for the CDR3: TGCGCCAGCAGCTTGTTGGGTCCGACCTCCTACGAGCAGTACTTC. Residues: CASSLLGPTSYEQYF.

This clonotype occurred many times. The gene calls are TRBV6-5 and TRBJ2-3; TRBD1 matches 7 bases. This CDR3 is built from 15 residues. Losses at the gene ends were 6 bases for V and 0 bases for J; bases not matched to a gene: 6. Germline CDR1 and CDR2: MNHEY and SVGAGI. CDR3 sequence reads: CASSPDRASTDTQYF. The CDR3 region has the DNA TGTGCCAGCAGCCCCGACAGGGCTAGCACAGATACGCAGTATTTT.

This CDR3 is CSVKGTGESNYEQYF. The CDR3 DNA sequence: TGCAGCGTGAAAGGAACAGGGGAGTCGAACTACGAGCAGTACTTC. This chain uses TRBV29-1 with TRBJ2-7, with 7 bases that match TRBD1. J gave up 3 bases and V 6 bases, and 14 bases lay outside the gene matches. CDR3 size: 15 residues. Looked up from germline, CDR1 is SQVTM and CDR2 is ANQGSEA.